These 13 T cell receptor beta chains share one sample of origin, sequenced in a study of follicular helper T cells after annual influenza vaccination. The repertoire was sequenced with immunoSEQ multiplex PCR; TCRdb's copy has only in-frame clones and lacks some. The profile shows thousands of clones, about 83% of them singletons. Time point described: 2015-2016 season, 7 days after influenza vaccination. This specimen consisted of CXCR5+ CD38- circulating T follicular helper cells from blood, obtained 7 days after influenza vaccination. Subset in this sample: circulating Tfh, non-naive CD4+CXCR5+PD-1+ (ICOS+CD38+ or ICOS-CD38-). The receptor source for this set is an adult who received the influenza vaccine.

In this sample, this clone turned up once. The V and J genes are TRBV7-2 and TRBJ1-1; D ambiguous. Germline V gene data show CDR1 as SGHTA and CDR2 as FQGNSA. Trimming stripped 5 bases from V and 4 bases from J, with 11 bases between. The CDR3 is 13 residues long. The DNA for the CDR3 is TGTGCCAGCAGCGCCCAGGTGAGCACTGAAGCTTTCTTT. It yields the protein CASSAQVSTEAFF. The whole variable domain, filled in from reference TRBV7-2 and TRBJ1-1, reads GAGVSQSPSNKVTEKGKDVELRCDPISGHTALYWYRQSLGQGLEFLIYFQGNSAPDKSGLPSDRFSAERTGGSVSTLTIQRTQQEDSAVYLCASSAQVSTEAFFGQGTRLTVV.

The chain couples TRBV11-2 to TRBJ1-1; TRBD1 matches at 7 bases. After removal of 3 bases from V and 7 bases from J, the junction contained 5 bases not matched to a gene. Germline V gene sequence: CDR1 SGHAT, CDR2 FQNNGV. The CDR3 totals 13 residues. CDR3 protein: CASSFNRQGEAFF. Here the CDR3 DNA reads TGTGCCAGCAGCTTTAACAGACAGGGTGAAGCTTTCTTT. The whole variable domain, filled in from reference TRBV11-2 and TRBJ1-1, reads EAGVAQSPRYKIIEKRQSVAFWCNPISGHATLYWYQQILGQGPKLLIQFQNNGVVDDSQLPKDRFSAERLKGVDSTLKIQPAKLEDSAVYLCASSFNRQGEAFFGQGTRLTVV.

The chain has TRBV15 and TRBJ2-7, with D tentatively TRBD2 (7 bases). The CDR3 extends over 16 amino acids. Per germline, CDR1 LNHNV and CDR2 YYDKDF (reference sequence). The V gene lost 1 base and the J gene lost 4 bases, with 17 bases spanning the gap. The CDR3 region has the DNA TGTGCCACCAGCAGAGGGGCCGGGGGGCGTTTGTACGAGCAGTACTTC. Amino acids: CATSRGAGGRLYEQYF.

DNA for the CDR3: TGTGCCAGCAGCTTAATGGGACAGGGGGCTTCACCCCTCCACTTT. It codes for CASSLMGQGASPLHF. The chain has TRBV7-6 and TRBJ1-6; the match to TRBD1 covers 12 bases. Germline V lookup: CDR1 SGHVS, CDR2 FNYEAQ. J lost 9 bases, V lost 2 bases, and 2 bases had no gene match. This CDR3 has 15 residues.

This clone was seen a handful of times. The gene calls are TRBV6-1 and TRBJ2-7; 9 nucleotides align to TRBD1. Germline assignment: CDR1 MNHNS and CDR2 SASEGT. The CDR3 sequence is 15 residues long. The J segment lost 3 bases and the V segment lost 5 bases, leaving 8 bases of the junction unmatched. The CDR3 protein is CASSPGQGRIYEQYF. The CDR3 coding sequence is TGTGCCAGCAGTCCGGGACAGGGCAGGATCTACGAGCAGTACTTC.

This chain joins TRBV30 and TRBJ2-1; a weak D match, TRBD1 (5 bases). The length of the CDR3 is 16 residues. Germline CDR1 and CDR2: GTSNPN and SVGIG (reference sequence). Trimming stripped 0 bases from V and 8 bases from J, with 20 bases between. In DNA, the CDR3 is TGTGCCTGGAGTGTTCAGGGCCAATACTATAACGATGAGCAGTTCTTC. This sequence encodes CAWSVQGQYYNDEQFF. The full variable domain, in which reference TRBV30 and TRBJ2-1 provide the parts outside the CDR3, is SQTIHQWPATLVQPVGSPLSLECTVEGTSNPNLYWYRQAAGRGLQLLFYSVGIGQISSEVPQNLSASRPQDRQFILSSKKLLLSDSGFYLCAWSVQGQYYNDEQFFGPGTRLTVL.

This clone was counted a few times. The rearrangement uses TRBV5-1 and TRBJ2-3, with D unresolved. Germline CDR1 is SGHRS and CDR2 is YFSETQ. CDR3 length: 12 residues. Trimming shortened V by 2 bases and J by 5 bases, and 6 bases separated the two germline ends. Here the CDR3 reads CASSFDRDTQYF. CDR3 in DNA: TGCGCCAGCAGCTTCGATCGAGATACGCAGTATTTT.

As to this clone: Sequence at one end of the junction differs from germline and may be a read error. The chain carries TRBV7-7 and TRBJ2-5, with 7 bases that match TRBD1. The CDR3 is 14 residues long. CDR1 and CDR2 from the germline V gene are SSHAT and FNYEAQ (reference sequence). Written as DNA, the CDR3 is TGTGCTAGCAGCTTCAGACAGGGACAAGAGACCCAGTACTTC. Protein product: CASSFRQGQETQYF.

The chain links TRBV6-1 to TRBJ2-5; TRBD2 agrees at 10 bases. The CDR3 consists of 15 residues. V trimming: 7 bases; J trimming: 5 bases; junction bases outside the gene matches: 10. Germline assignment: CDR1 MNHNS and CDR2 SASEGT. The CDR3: CASTYSGGAGETQYF. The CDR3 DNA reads TGTGCCAGCACCTACAGCGGGGGGGCCGGGGAGACCCAGTACTTC.

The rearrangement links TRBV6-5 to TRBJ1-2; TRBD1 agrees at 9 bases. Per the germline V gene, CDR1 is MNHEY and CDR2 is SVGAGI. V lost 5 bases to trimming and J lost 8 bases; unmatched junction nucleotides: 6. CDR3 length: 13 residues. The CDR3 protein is CASSGGTGRGYTF. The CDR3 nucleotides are TGTGCCAGCAGTGGGGGGACAGGGCGCGGCTACACCTTC.

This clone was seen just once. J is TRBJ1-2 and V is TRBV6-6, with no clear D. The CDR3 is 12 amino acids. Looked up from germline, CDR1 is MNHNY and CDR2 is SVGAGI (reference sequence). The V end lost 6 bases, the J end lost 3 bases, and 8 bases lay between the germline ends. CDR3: CASSTLDYGYTF. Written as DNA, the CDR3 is TGTGCCAGCAGCACCCTTGACTATGGCTACACCTTC.

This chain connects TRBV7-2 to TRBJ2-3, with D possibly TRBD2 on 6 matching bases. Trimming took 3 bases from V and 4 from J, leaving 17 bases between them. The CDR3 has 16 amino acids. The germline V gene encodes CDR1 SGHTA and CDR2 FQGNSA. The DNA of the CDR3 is TGTGCCAGCAGCTTCAGACAGCCCTCTAGCGCAGATACGCAGTATTTT. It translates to CASSFRQPSSADTQYF.

The CDR3 here is CASSLNIGRVDSYEQYF. CDR3 nucleotides: TGTGCCAGCAGCTTGAATATAGGCAGGGTGGACTCCTACGAGCAGTACTTC. The rearrangement uses TRBV5-6 and TRBJ2-7; D might be TRBD1 (5 bases). Germline CDR1 is SGHDT and CDR2 is YYEEEE. V was pared by 1 base and J by 0 bases, with 17 bases between. The CDR3 runs 17 residues.